The rows below give T cell receptor beta chains drawn from one sample of a study of tumor-infiltrating lymphocytes in primary liver carcinoma. TCRdb re-called the multiplex PCR reads through MiXCR, storing one row per CDR3 protein. This table has about 30,000 distinct CDR3 sequences, around two thirds appearing once. Sequenced input: liver tumor tissue from sampling region 3. These receptors came from a woman younger than 45 with primary liver carcinoma and hepatitis B virus infection. The CDR3 runs from the conserved cysteine through the conserved F or W. The D gene is left open where the match is weak. Size is stated for part of the rows, as once, few or many counts, or as a class when the clone is expanded.

d_gene	abundance	v_gene	j_gene	CDR3aa	CDR3nt
-	-	TRBV4-3	TRBJ2-1	CASSQDPQENSEQFF	TGCGCCAGCAGCCAAGATCCACAGGAAAACAGTGAGCAGTTCTTC
-	-	TRBV10-3	TRBJ2-1	CAISPAATRDKQFF	TGTGCCATCAGTCCCGCGGCGACCCGGGATAAGCAGTTCTTT
-	-	TRBV13	TRBJ2-7	CAGSANDRVGYEQYF	TGTGCCGGCAGCGCCAATGACAGAGTTGGTTACGAGCAGTACTTC
-	-	TRBV6-5	TRBJ2-2	CASSYSPGVGSGIRELFF	-
TRBD2	many	TRBV6-1	TRBJ2-2	CASSSGTSVNTGELFF	TGTGCCAGCAGCTCCGGGACTAGCGTTAACACCGGGGAGCTGTTTTTT
TRBD1	-	TRBV11-2	TRBJ2-5	CASSTRTGGAKDTQYF	TGTGCCAGCAGCACAAGGACAGGGGGCGCGAAGGATACCCAGTACTTC
-	-	TRBV6-1	TRBJ2-2	CSSSETLPGGAANTGQLFF	TGTTCCAGCAGTGAAACCCTTCCTGGGGGCGCCGCGAACACCGGGCAGCTGTTTTTT
TRBD2	-	TRBV11-2	TRBJ2-3	CASSPGLADPDAQYF	TGTGCCAGCAGCCCTGGACTAGCGGATCCAGATGCGCAGTATTTT
TRBD1	few	TRBV7-8	TRBJ2-7	CASWSGQEYEQYF	TGTGCTAGCTGGTCGGGACAGGAGTACGAGCAGTACTTC
-	-	TRBV24-1	TRBJ2-1	CATSDFPGRSYNEQFF	TGTGCCACCAGTGATTTTCCGGGACGCTCCTACAATGAGCAGTTCTTC
-	once	TRBV4-3	TRBJ2-2	CASSTMVAGELFF	TGCGCCAGCAGCACGATGGTAGCCGGGGAGTTGTTTTTT
TRBD1	-	TRBV11-2	TRBJ1-1	CVSRGCTEAFF	TGTGTCAGCAGGGGGTGCACTGAAGCTTTCTTT
-	many	TRBV12-3/TRBV12-4	TRBJ1-2	CASTTDRNYGYTF	TGTGCCAGCACTACTGACAGGAACTATGGCTACACCTTC
TRBD2	-	TRBV11-3	TRBJ2-2	CASSLGRLAENTGKLFF	TGTGCCAGCAGCTTAGGCAGGCTAGCGGAAAACACCGGGAAGCTATTTTTT
-	-	TRBV6-5	TRBJ2-2	CASQGRLAGMVHGELFF	TGTGCCAGCCAGGGCCGGCTGGCGGGAATGGTTCATGGGGAGCTGTTTTTT
TRBD1	-	TRBV9	TRBJ1-4	CARRGPRMDEKLFF	TGTGCCAGGAGGGGGCCCCGAATGGACGAAAAACTGTTTTTT
-	-	TRBV12-3/TRBV12-4	TRBJ1-3	CAARAGNIIYF	TGTGCCGCTAGGGCCGGAAACATCATATATTTT